This T cell receptor beta chain was documented in a study of cytomegalovirus exposure and HLA in healthy donors. Study-level results: Indistinguishable V segments such as TRBV6-2 and TRBV6-3 were excluded.

PCR amplification relied on 60 Vbeta primers (plus 13 Jbeta primers). The assay was immunoSEQ multiplex PCR, and TCRdb's table has in-frame clones only and misses some. The data hold around 150,000 clones, with approximately 81% observed a single time. As for this clone: Its antigen is unknown. The junction differs from germline at one of its ends, possibly a read error.

Germline values: CDR1 SEHNR, CDR2 FQNEAQ (reference sequence). CDR3 size: 15 residues. Sequencing input: PBMCs. This chain uses TRBV7-9 with TRBJ2-7; 7 positions match TRBD1. The sequence came from a woman aged 25 to 39 in good health and CMV-seropositive. CDR3 sequence reads: CSSSLGPTGTHEQYF. CDR3 in DNA: TGTTCCAGCAGCTTAGGCCCGACAGGGACCCACGAGCAGTACTTC.